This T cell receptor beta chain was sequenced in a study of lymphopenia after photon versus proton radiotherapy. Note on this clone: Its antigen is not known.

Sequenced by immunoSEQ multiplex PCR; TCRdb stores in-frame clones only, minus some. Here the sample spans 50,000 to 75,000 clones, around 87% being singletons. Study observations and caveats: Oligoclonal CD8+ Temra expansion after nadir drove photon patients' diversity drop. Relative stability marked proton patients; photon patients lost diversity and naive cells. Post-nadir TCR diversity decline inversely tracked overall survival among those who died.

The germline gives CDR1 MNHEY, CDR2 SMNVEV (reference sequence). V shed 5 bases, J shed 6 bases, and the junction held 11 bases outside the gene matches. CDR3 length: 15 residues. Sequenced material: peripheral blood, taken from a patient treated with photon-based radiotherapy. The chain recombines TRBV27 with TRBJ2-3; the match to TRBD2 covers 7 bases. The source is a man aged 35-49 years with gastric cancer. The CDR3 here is CASSPTILLADTQYF. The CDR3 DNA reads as TGTGCCAGCAGTCCAACCATCCTACTAGCGGATACGCAGTATTTT.